A single sample gave rise to the 2 T cell receptor beta chains below, sequenced in a study of T cells in Graves' hyperthyroidism and ophthalmopathy. Using RNA transcripts as the source, TCR beta CDR3 regions were amplified. Initially, a first-round RT-PCR of the TCR CDR3 employed the HTBI primer set. TCRdb called the multiplex PCR reads again in MiXCR, with one record for every CDR3 protein. The sample includes fewer than 550,000 distinct CDR3 sequences, 15% to 17% of them seen just once. The sample was blood. These receptors all stem from a woman aged 18-29 years with Graves' hyperthyroidism.

This clonotype was counted only a few times. The CDR3 reads CASSRRTVQETQYF. The CDR3 region has the DNA TGTGCCAGCAGCCGACGGACAGTTCAAGAGACCCAGTACTTC. The gene calls are TRBV7-8 and TRBJ2-5; weak D call: TRBD1 (6 bases). The CDR3 loop spans 14 amino acids. Germline assignment: CDR1 SGHVS and CDR2 FQNEAQ. The V and J ends lost 5 bases and 2 bases respectively, with 12 bases between them.

The rearrangement joins TRBV20-1 to TRBJ2-7; D possibly corresponds to TRBD2 (5 bases). The CDR3 totals 15 residues. Trimming cost V 0 bases and J 7 bases, with 19 bases left between them. Germline CDR1 is DFQATT and CDR2 is SNEGSKA (reference sequence). The CDR3 bases are TGCAGTGCTAGAGATCTCGCTAGCCCTAGGAGTGAGCAGTACTTC. Amino acids: CSARDLASPRSEQYF.